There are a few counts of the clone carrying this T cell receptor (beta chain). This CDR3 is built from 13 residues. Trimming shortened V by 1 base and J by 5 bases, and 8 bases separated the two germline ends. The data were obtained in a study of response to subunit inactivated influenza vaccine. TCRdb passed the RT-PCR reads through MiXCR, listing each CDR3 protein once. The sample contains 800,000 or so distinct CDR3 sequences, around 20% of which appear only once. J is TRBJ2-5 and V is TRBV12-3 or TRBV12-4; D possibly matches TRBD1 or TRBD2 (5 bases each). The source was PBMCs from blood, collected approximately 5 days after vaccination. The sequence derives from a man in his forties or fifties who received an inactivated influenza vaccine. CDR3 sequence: CASSLEEGETQYF. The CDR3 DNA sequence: TGTGCCAGCAGTTTAGAAGAGGGGGAGACCCAGTACTTC.